Following are 10 T cell receptor beta chains from one sample sequenced in a study of vaccination effects on CD4 cells after COVID-19. These receptors have no identified antigens. Some clones are missing from TCRdb's copy, which holds only in-frame ones; the method was immunoSEQ multiplex PCR. The table shows about 52,000 clones, with roughly three quarters occurring only once. Viral peptide pool expansion of antigen-specific CD4+ T cells preceded sequencing in the ViraFEST assay. It was after around eleven days of culture that CD4+ T cells were isolated. People in the vaccine group had not been infected with SARS-CoV-2 before, and their nucleocapsid antibodies were negative. Source: CD4+ T cells from PBMCs cultured with HCoV-OC43 spike peptides, taken before COVID-19 vaccination. This sample's subset: HCoV-OC43 spike overlapping peptide pool stimulation. Every receptor here comes from a human donor who received a COVID-19 vaccine.

V usage is TRBV2 and J usage is TRBJ2-7; 8 bases are shared with TRBD2. The CDR3 runs 12 residues. Per germline, CDR1 SNHLY and CDR2 FYNNEI. CDR3 DNA sequence: TGTGCCAGCAGCGGGGGGGGGTACGAGCAATACGTC. Amino acid sequence: CASSGGGYEQYV.

This clone was detected only once. V is TRBV2 and J is TRBJ2-2; the match to TRBD1 covers 11 bases. The CDR3 extends over 17 amino acids. With 5 bases clipped from V and 7 bases from J, the junction kept 12 bases outside the gene matches. In germline, CDR1 is SNHLY, CDR2 FYNNEI. The CDR3 region is CASSITGTGGIDGELFF. The CDR3 bases are TGTGCCAGCAGTATTACCGGGACAGGGGGAATCGACGGGGAGCTGTTTTTT.

The chain uses TRBV7-2 and TRBJ2-6; TRBD2 is a possible D gene (7 bases). Deletions cut 5 bases from V and 0 bases from J, with 17 bases between. The CDR3 runs 18 residues. The germline gives CDR1 SGHTA, CDR2 FQGNSA. The CDR3 bases are TGTGCCAGCAGCGAGGGGGGGTCAGTCGTCTCTGGGGCCAACGTCCTGACTTTC. Its protein is CASSEGGSVVSGANVLTF.

The chain is built from TRBV5-5 and TRBJ1-5; 11 bases line up with TRBD1. Germline values: CDR1 SGHKS, CDR2 YYEKEE (reference sequence). The CDR3 length is 16 residues. Trimming cost V 4 bases and J 4 bases; bases outside gene matches: 7. CDR3 nucleotides: TGTGCCAGCAGCGCGGGGGACAGGGGGGTGAATCAGCCCCAGCATTTT. The encoded protein is CASSAGDRGVNQPQHF.

The chain has TRBV12-3 or TRBV12-4 and TRBJ2-2; 10 nucleotides agree with TRBD1. The length of the CDR3 is 13 residues. With V trimmed by 10 bases and J by 4 bases, 3 bases remained unmatched. This chain's CDR3 is CATGQGFTGELFF. Here the CDR3 DNA reads TGTGCCACGGGACAGGGGTTCACCGGGGAGCTGTTTTTT.

This clone was counted between two and nine times. The chain has TRBV30 and TRBJ1-6; D may be TRBD1 (6 bases). V dropped 0 bases and J dropped 7 bases, with 10 bases sitting between them. Germline loops: CDR1 GTSNPN, CDR2 SVGIG (reference sequence). The CDR3 has 14 amino acids. The CDR3 sequence: CAWSVDRLNSPLHF. The CDR3 coding sequence is TGTGCCTGGAGTGTAGACAGGCTCAATTCACCCCTCCACTTT.

The chain carries TRBV30 and TRBJ1-1; possibly TRBD1 for D (5 bases). Trimming took 8 bases from V and 2 from J, leaving 18 bases between them. This CDR3 contains 14 residues. Looked up from germline, CDR1 is GTSNPN and CDR2 is SVGIG (reference sequence). The CDR3 bases are TGTGCCGCGGGCAGGGTCGGGGTAAACACTGAAGCTTTCTTT. It yields the protein CAAGRVGVNTEAFF.

The CDR3 sequence: CASSLSGNSNQPQHF. CDR3 nucleotide sequence: TGTGCCAGCAGCTTATCAGGGAATAGCAATCAGCCCCAGCATTTT. The chain carries TRBV7-9 and TRBJ1-5, with D maybe TRBD1 (5 bases). V lost 2 bases and J lost 0, with 8 bases in between. The CDR3 runs 15 residues. Germline V gene lookup returns CDR1 SEHNR and CDR2 FQNEAQ (reference sequence). The full variable domain, rest sourced from reference TRBV7-9 and TRBJ1-5, is DTGVSQNPRHKITKRGQNVTFRCDPISEHNRLYWYRQTLGQGPEFLTYFQNEAQLEKSRLLSDRFSAERPKGSFSTLEIQRTEQGDSAMYLCASSLSGNSNQPQHFGDGTRLSIL.

This sequence joins TRBV3-1 (or the pseudogene TRBV3-2) and TRBJ1-6, with 9 bases matching TRBD1. The germline V gene encodes CDR1 LGHDT and CDR2 YNNKEL (reference sequence). The J segment lost 7 bases and the V segment lost 0 bases, leaving 10 bases of the junction unmatched. This CDR3 is 18 amino acids long. The CDR3 DNA reads TGTGCCAGCAGCCAAGACGTGAACAGGGGGCTGAGGAATTCACCCCTCCACTTT. This codes for CASSQDVNRGLRNSPLHF.

The rearrangement links TRBV27 to TRBJ2-1; 13 bases are shared with TRBD2. The germline CDR1 and CDR2 sequences are MNHEY and SMNVEV (reference sequence). The CDR3 totals 16 residues. With V trimmed by 4 bases and J by 5 bases, 5 bases remained unmatched. CDR3 residues: CASSSRLAGGHNEQFF. The DNA of the CDR3 is TGTGCCAGCAGTTCTCGACTAGCGGGGGGCCACAATGAGCAGTTCTTC.